Listed below are T cell receptor beta chains from one sample, sequenced in a study of T cells after yellow fever vaccination. TCRdb re-called the 5' RACE reads through MiXCR, storing one row per CDR3 protein. This sample has 350,000 or so distinct CDR3 sequences, with roughly 8.6% found just once. The specimen was PBMCs, collected around 45 days after the first yellow fever vaccination. All receptors derive from a young man who received the YFV17D yellow fever vaccine. Each CDR3 is given with its conserved first and last residue. Each record gives: clone size, D gene, J gene, V gene, CDR3 protein, CDR3 DNA. A D gene is named only where the DNA matches it firmly. Size is omitted from some rows. Given values are once, few, many or a class for expanded clones.

many	.	TRBJ1-5	TRBV20-1	CSARTDSNQPQHF	TGCAGTGCGCGGACAGATAGCAATCAGCCCCAGCATTTT
.	.	TRBJ2-7	TRBV20-1	CSARVKDYSYEQYF	TGCAGTGCTAGAGTCAAAGACTACTCCTACGAGCAGTACTTC
few	TRBD1	TRBJ2-2	TRBV6-2/TRBV6-3	CASTDRTGFSGELFF	TGTGCCAGCACCGACCGGACAGGTTTTTCCGGGGAGCTGTTTTTT
.	.	TRBJ1-1	TRBV13	CASSLGVFEAFF	TGTGCCAGCAGCTTAGGAGTGTTTGAAGCTTTCTTT
.	.	TRBJ2-2	TRBV6-1	CASRPPGTGELFF	TGTGCCAGCAGACCCCCGGGCACCGGGGAGCTGTTTTTT
many	.	TRBJ2-3	TRBV5-1	CASSLGGPTDTQYF	TGCGCCAGCAGCTTGGGGGGGCCCACAGATACGCAGTATTTT
many	TRBD1	TRBJ2-3	TRBV5-1	CASSLGGGTDTQYF	TGTGCCAGCAGTTTAGGGGGCGGAACAGATACGCAGTATTTT
few	.	TRBJ2-1	TRBV18	CASSPDSTDEQFF	TGTGCCAGCTCACCAGATTCAACAGATGAGCAGTTCTTC
few	TRBD2	TRBJ2-1	TRBV3-1	CASSQSGAHPQGQFF	TGTGCCAGCAGCCAAAGCGGGGCCCACCCCCAAGGGCAGTTCTTC
.	.	TRBJ1-4	TRBV2	CASIRDGHEKLFF	TGTGCCAGTATCCGGGACGGCCATGAAAAACTGTTTTTT
.	.	TRBJ1-1	TRBV7-3	CASSRTQNTEAFF	TGTGCCAGCAGCCGGACGCAGAACACTGAAGCTTTCTTT
few	TRBD2	TRBJ2-7	TRBV5-1	CASSLSGVAQYF	TGCGCCAGCAGCTTGAGCGGGGTGGCACAGTACTTC
few	TRBD2	TRBJ2-3	TRBV7-9	CASSPPSGTREEDTQYF	TGTGCCAGCAGCCCTCCCTCAGGCACCCGGGAGGAAGATACGCAGTATTTT
.	TRBD1	TRBJ2-4	TRBV7-9	CASSLGQGDIQYF	TGTGCCAGCAGCCTAGGACAGGGAGACATTCAGTACTTC
few	.	TRBJ2-5	TRBV7-2	CASSLANSDLYQETQYF	TGTGCCAGCAGCTTAGCCAATTCGGACTTGTACCAAGAGACCCAGTACTTC
.	.	TRBJ1-1	TRBV10-2	CASTGGGNTEAFF	TGCGCCAGCACGGGGGGCGGGAACACTGAAGCTTTCTTT
few	TRBD1	TRBJ1-5	TRBV30	CACSQGSGNQPQHF	TGTGCCTGCTCACAGGGGAGTGGGAATCAGCCCCAGCATTTT
.	TRBD2	TRBJ2-3	TRBV4-1	CASSQSVAGGRTDTQYF	TGCGCCAGCAGCCAATCCGTAGCGGGGGGCCGCACAGATACGCAGTATTTT
few	.	TRBJ1-2	TRBV5-1	CASSLTENYGYTF	TGCGCCAGCAGCTTAACCGAGAACTATGGCTACACCTTC
few	.	TRBJ1-1	TRBV20-1	CSAKPIQVPNTEAFF	TGCAGTGCTAAACCGATACAGGTTCCGAACACTGAAGCTTTCTTT
many	.	TRBJ1-1	TRBV5-6	CASSSTATMNTEAFF	TGTGCCAGCAGCTCCACCGCGACCATGAACACTGAAGCTTTCTTT
many	TRBD2	TRBJ2-1	TRBV5-1	CASSIRLAGAHTYNEQFF	TGCGCCAGCAGCATAAGACTAGCGGGGGCCCATACCTACAATGAGCAGTTCTTC
few	.	TRBJ2-3	TRBV6-5	CASSYWGGGSTDTQYF	TGTGCCAGCAGTTACTGGGGTGGGGGTAGCACAGATACGCAGTATTTT
.	.	TRBJ2-3	TRBV9	CASSERSGGTDTQYF	TGTGCCAGCAGCGAAAGGTCAGGGGGCACAGATACGCAGTATTTT
many	.	TRBJ2-5	TRBV6-5	CASSYWTTAGETQYF	TGTGCCAGCAGTTACTGGACGACGGCGGGGGAGACCCAGTACTTC
few	.	TRBJ2-2	TRBV4-3	CASSQGLDYTGELFF	TGCGCCAGCAGCCAAGGACTAGACTACACCGGGGAGCTGTTTTTT
.	.	TRBJ1-2	TRBV7-2	CASSPTGPVYGYTF	TGTGCCAGCAGCCCTACGGGACCGGTCTATGGCTACACCTTC
many	TRBD1	TRBJ1-1	TRBV5-1	CASSKDRGGTEAFF	TGCGCCAGCAGCAAGGACAGGGGTGGCACTGAAGCTTTCTTT
.	.	TRBJ1-1	TRBV18	CASSPKSQLNTEAFF	TGTGCCAGCTCACCAAAGTCTCAGTTGAACACTGAAGCTTTCTTT
.	.	TRBJ1-1	TRBV7-6	CASSGTGSPEAFF	TGTGCCAGCAGCGGAACAGGTTCTCCTGAAGCTTTCTTT
few	TRBD1	TRBJ2-5	TRBV29-1	CSVVRDSETQYF	TGCAGCGTTGTAAGGGACAGTGAGACCCAGTACTTC
few	.	TRBJ2-5	TRBV6-5	CASSYSLRGAQYF	TGTGCCAGCAGTTACTCCCTCAGGGGCGCCCAGTACTTC
few	.	TRBJ2-7	TRBV6-2/TRBV6-3	CASSYGDRPEQYF	TGTGCCAGCAGTTACGGCGACAGACCCGAGCAGTACTTC
.	.	TRBJ1-1	TRBV29-1	CSVVRGQTAFF	TGCAGCGTTGTACGGGGCCAGACAGCTTTCTTT
.	TRBD1	TRBJ1-1	TRBV7-9	CASRFTRQGAVDTEAFF	TGTGCCAGCAGATTTACCCGACAGGGCGCAGTGGACACTGAAGCTTTCTTT
.	.	TRBJ2-2	TRBV7-3	CASSFTGGRTGELFF	TGTGCCAGCAGCTTCACTGGGGGGAGAACCGGGGAGCTGTTTTTT
few	.	TRBJ2-2	TRBV6-1	CASSEIRFTGELFF	TGTGCCAGCAGTGAAATAAGGTTTACCGGGGAGCTGTTTTTT
few	.	TRBJ2-5	TRBV24-1	CATSDVGEETQYF	TGTGCCACCAGTGATGTAGGTGAGGAGACCCAGTACTTC
few	.	TRBJ1-5	TRBV19	CASSPGLRSMQPQHF	TGTGCCAGTAGTCCTGGCCTCCGCTCCATGCAGCCCCAGCATTTT
.	TRBD2	TRBJ2-3	TRBV19	CASSLEGLAGALVRTDTQYF	TGTGCCAGTAGTTTGGAAGGATTAGCGGGGGCACTAGTACGCACAGATACGCAGTATTTT
.	.	TRBJ2-2	TRBV20-1	CSAGAGSVALIANTGELFF	TGCAGTGCTGGGGCAGGGTCGGTCGCCCTCATAGCGAACACCGGGGAGCTGTTTTTT
few	.	TRBJ2-3	TRBV4-3	CASSQDRRGPNLHTDTQYF	TGCGCCAGCAGCCAAGATCGGCGGGGGCCAAACCTGCACACAGATACGCAGTATTTT
.	.	TRBJ2-2	TRBV6-2/TRBV6-3	CASSYSPRSHGELFF	TGTGCCAGCAGTTACTCGCCCCGGAGTCATGGGGAGCTGTTTTTT
few	.	TRBJ1-2	TRBV5-1	CASSLGRGIYGYTF	TGCGCCAGCAGCTTGGGAAGGGGGATCTATGGCTACACCTTC
few	TRBD1	TRBJ2-5	TRBV12-3/TRBV12-4	CASSPNIGQGEETQYF	TGTGCCAGCAGCCCGAACATCGGACAGGGAGAGGAGACCCAGTACTTC
few	TRBD1	TRBJ2-3	TRBV7-9	CASSLEGTVLTDTQYF	TGTGCCAGCAGCTTAGAAGGGACAGTCTTGACAGATACGCAGTATTTT
many	.	TRBJ2-7	TRBV7-2	CASSLGAEQYF	TGTGCCAGCAGCTTAGGAGCCGAGCAGTACTTC
many	.	TRBJ1-5	TRBV12-3/TRBV12-4	CASTKGVSDYSNQPQHF	TGTGCCAGCACGAAAGGGGTATCGGATTATAGCAATCAGCCCCAGCATTTT
many	.	TRBJ1-6	TRBV3-1	CASSQGWRNSPLHF	TGTGCCAGCAGCCAAGGGTGGAGGAATTCACCCCTCCACTTT
.	.	TRBJ2-7	TRBV25-1	CASNAGDEQYF	TGTGCCAGCAACGCAGGGGACGAGCAGTACTTC
many	.	TRBJ2-2	TRBV19	CASNPKGGNTGELFF	TGTGCCAGTAACCCCAAGGGGGGCAACACCGGGGAGCTGTTTTTT
many	.	TRBJ1-2	TRBV5-6	CASSLRQGYGYTF	TGTGCCAGCAGCTTGAGGCAGGGCTATGGCTACACCTTC
few	.	TRBJ2-3	TRBV20-1	CSARYTTGTQYF	TGCAGTGCTAGATATACGACGGGTACGCAGTATTTT
few	TRBD2	TRBJ2-3	TRBV20-1	CCARDRLAATDTQYF	TGCTGTGCTAGAGATCGGCTAGCGGCGACAGATACGCAGTATTTT
.	.	TRBJ2-7	TRBV27	CASSITGAAYEQYF	TGTGCCAGCAGTATAACCGGGGCCGCCTACGAGCAGTACTTC
many	.	TRBJ2-2	TRBV21-1	CASSIGACKVLGELFF	TGTGCCAGCAGCATCGGGGCTTGTAAGGTTTTGGGGGAGCTGTTTTTT
many	.	TRBJ2-3	TRBV15	CATSPLGGNADTQYF	TGTGCCACCAGCCCCCTTGGGGGGAATGCAGATACGCAGTATTTT
few	.	TRBJ2-7	TRBV6-5	CASSYGVGYEQYF	TGTGCCAGCAGTTACGGGGTTGGCTACGAGCAGTACTTC
.	TRBD1	TRBJ2-7	TRBV19	CASSIRQGAVEQYF	TGTGCCAGTAGTATAAGGCAGGGGGCGGTCGAGCAGTACTTC